This TCR beta chain derives from a study of T cells expressing NK-cell markers. Study details: Researchers got TCR beta repertoires out of sorted CD3+CD56+NKG2C+, CD3+CD56+NKG2C- and CD3+CD56-NKG2C+ T cells. Study observations and caveats: There were a few donors in whom these clonotypes also led the CD3+CD56-NKG2C+ fraction.

On this clonotype: Its antigen is currently unknown.

Making the TCR beta cDNA relied on 5'RACE template switching with UMIs. TCRdb re-called the 5' RACE reads; one entry per CDR3 protein, DNA not given. This sample contains 200,000 to 300,000 distinct CDR3 sequences. The material sequenced was blood T cells: a sorted CD56 or NKG2C T cell subset, CD4+ or CD8+ T cells, or bulk PBMC T cells (not recorded which). The receptor comes from a woman between 18 and 70 years old in good health.

The CDR3 sequence is CSASAGRGGELFF. The chain recombines TRBV20-1 with TRBJ2-2. Germline V gene data show CDR1 as DFQATT and CDR2 as SNEGSKA (reference sequence). The CDR3 runs to 13 residues.